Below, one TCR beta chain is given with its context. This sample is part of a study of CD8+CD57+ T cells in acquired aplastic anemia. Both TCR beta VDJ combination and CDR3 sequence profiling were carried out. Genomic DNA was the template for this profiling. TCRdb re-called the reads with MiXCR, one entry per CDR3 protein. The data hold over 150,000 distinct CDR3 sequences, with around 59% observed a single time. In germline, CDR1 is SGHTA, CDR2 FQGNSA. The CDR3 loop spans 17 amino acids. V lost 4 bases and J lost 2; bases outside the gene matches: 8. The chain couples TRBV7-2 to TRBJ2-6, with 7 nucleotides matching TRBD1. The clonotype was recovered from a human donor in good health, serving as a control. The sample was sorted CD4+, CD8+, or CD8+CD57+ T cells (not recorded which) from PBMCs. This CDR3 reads CASSYTTGRPGANVLTF. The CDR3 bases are TGTGCCAGCAGCTACACGACAGGGCGGCCTGGGGCCAACGTCCTGACTTTC.